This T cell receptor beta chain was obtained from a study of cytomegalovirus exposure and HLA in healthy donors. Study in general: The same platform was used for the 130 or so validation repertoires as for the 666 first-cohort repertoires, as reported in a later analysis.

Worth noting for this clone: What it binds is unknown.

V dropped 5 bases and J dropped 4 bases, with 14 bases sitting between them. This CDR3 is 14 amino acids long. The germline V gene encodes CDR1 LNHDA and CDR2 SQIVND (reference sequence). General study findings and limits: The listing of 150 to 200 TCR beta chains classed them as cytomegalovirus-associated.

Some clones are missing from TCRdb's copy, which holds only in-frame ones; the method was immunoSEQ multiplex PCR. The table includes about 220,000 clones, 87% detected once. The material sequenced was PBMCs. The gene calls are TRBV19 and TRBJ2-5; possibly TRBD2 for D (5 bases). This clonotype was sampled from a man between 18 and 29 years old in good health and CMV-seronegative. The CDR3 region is CASSATPSGETQYF. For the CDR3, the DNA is TGTGCCAGTAGTGCGACACCGAGCGGAGAGACCCAGTACTTC.